The T cell receptor (beta chain) under discussion was sequenced for a study of T-cell reconstitution after alpha-beta-depleted transplantation in children. Regarding the study as a whole: Several hundred expanded graft clones reportedly were the source of alpha-beta T cells about two months after transplant. There were some patients whose high TCRbeta diversity at day 60 came from surviving recipient T cells and thymic progenitors. A year had passed since transplant, and T-cell counts and diversity by then came mostly from newly produced T cells.

The CDR3 runs 18 residues. Trimming left V 2 bases short and J 1 base short, with 21 bases between. CDR1 SGHRS and CDR2 YFSETQ come from the germline V gene. In this sample, this clonotype turned up a few times. Antigen: not known. TCRbeta library preparation incorporated unique molecular identifiers. TCRdb called the PCR reads again in MiXCR, with one record for every CDR3 protein. The repertoire includes fewer than 550,000 distinct CDR3 sequences, roughly an eighth of them detected once, and around 15% sits in the top ten. The sequence derives from a female patient aged 2 to 10 who had a stem cell transplant for aplastic anemia, so the T cells may come from the graft donor. Sample: PBMCs, mostly from graft donor cells, taken 180 days after TCRalphabeta/CD19-depleted stem cell transplant. V and J are TRBV5-1 and TRBJ2-5; D gene unclear. CDR3 DNA: TGCGCCAGCAGCTTCAGGCCCCGGAAGGACCTGTCCCAAGAGACCCAGTACTTC. Its protein is CASSFRPRKDLSQETQYF.